This is a list of T cell receptor beta chains from one sample in a study of T cell responses to AZD1222 COVID-19 vaccine. TCRdb's copy holds only in-frame clones and misses some; the assay was immunoSEQ multiplex PCR. The profile covers about 170,000 clones, with 90% appearing a single time and approximately 3% taken by the ten largest. The source material was peripheral blood, sampled on day 0 of AZD1222 vaccination. Every receptor here comes from an adult in good health. The CDR3 runs from the conserved cysteine through the conserved F or W. The D gene is left open where the match is weak. Size is omitted from some rows. Given values are once, few, many or a class for expanded clones.

abundance: -
d_gene: TRBD1
j_gene: TRBJ1-5
len: 14
v_gene: TRBV4-3
CDR3aa: CASSRDRGYQPQHF
CDR3nt: TGCGCCAGCAGCCGGGACAGGGGATATCAGCCCCAGCATTTT

abundance: -
d_gene: TRBD1
j_gene: TRBJ1-1
len: 14
v_gene: TRBV6-5
CDR3aa: CASTADRGFTEAFF
CDR3nt: TGTGCCAGCACGGCCGACAGGGGATTCACTGAAGCTTTCTTT

abundance: -
d_gene: TRBD1
j_gene: TRBJ1-2
len: 13
v_gene: TRBV27
CDR3aa: CASSPGTGHGYTF
CDR3nt: TGTGCCAGCAGTCCCGGGACAGGCCATGGCTACACCTTC

abundance: -
d_gene: -
j_gene: TRBJ2-2
len: 15
v_gene: TRBV11-2
CDR3aa: CASSLEGSYTGELFF
CDR3nt: TGTGCCAGCAGCTTAGAGGGCAGCTACACCGGGGAGCTGTTTTTT

abundance: -
d_gene: -
j_gene: TRBJ1-5
len: 14
v_gene: TRBV7-8
CDR3aa: CASSSEWGNQPQHF
CDR3nt: TGTGCCAGCAGTTCGGAATGGGGCAATCAGCCCCAGCATTTT

abundance: few
d_gene: TRBD1
j_gene: TRBJ2-7
len: 15
v_gene: TRBV11-2
CDR3aa: CASSSLTGSSYEQYF
CDR3nt: TGTGCCAGCAGTTCCTTGACAGGGAGCTCCTACGAGCAGTACTTC

abundance: -
d_gene: TRBD1
j_gene: TRBJ1-5
len: 15
v_gene: TRBV19
CDR3aa: CASSIRDRGNQPQHF
CDR3nt: TGTGCCAGTAGTATACGGGACAGGGGTAATCAGCCCCAGCATTTT

abundance: once
d_gene: TRBD1
j_gene: TRBJ1-1
len: 14
v_gene: TRBV5-6
CDR3aa: CASSRRGQGTEAFF
CDR3nt: TGTGCCAGCAGCCGGAGGGGGCAGGGGACTGAAGCTTTCTTT

abundance: -
d_gene: -
j_gene: TRBJ1-4
len: 17
v_gene: TRBV5-1
CDR3aa: CASSPGPRGSTNEKLFF
CDR3nt: TGCGCCAGCAGCCCGGGCCCCAGGGGTTCAACTAATGAAAAACTGTTTTTT

abundance: -
d_gene: -
j_gene: TRBJ1-1
len: 14
v_gene: TRBV19
CDR3aa: CASSKDWLNTEAFF
CDR3nt: TGTGCCAGTAGTAAGGACTGGCTGAACACTGAAGCTTTCTTT

abundance: -
d_gene: -
j_gene: TRBJ1-2
len: 12
v_gene: TRBV5-1
CDR3aa: CASRTGHYGYTF
CDR3nt: TGCGCCAGCCGGACGGGGCACTATGGCTACACCTTC

abundance: -
d_gene: -
j_gene: TRBJ1-2
len: 16
v_gene: TRBV29-1
CDR3aa: CSVEDLRTRGRNGYTF
CDR3nt: TGCAGCGTTGAAGATCTCAGGACGCGTGGGAGAAATGGCTACACCTTC

abundance: -
d_gene: -
j_gene: TRBJ2-1
len: 16
v_gene: TRBV7-2
CDR3aa: CASSLAILSSYNEQFF
CDR3nt: TGTGCCAGCAGCTTAGCGATCTTGAGCTCCTACAATGAGCAGTTCTTC

abundance: once
d_gene: -
j_gene: TRBJ1-2
len: 18
v_gene: TRBV29-1
CDR3aa: CSVDRVWPGDPANYGYTF
CDR3nt: TGCAGCGTTGATAGAGTATGGCCAGGGGACCCTGCTAACTATGGCTACACCTTC

abundance: -
d_gene: -
j_gene: TRBJ1-3
len: 16
v_gene: TRBV11-2
CDR3aa: CASSTRQSLLGNTIYF
CDR3nt: TGTGCCAGCAGCACGCGACAGTCCCTGCTGGGAAACACCATATATTTT

abundance: once
d_gene: -
j_gene: TRBJ1-2
len: 15
v_gene: TRBV6-4
CDR3aa: CASRPGQSAGYGYTF
CDR3nt: TGTGCCAGCAGGCCCGGGCAGTCCGCTGGCTATGGCTACACCTTC

abundance: -
d_gene: TRBD2
j_gene: TRBJ2-1
len: 16
v_gene: TRBV5-1
CDR3aa: CASSQYGRGGLDEQFF
CDR3nt: TGCGCCAGCAGCCAGTACGGGCGGGGGGGCCTGGATGAGCAGTTCTTC

abundance: -
d_gene: -
j_gene: TRBJ2-3
len: 15
v_gene: TRBV9
CDR3aa: CASSVDGRATDTQYF
CDR3nt: TGTGCCAGCAGCGTAGACGGCAGAGCCACAGATACGCAGTATTTT

abundance: -
d_gene: TRBD1
j_gene: TRBJ2-7
len: 13
v_gene: TRBV6-5
CDR3aa: CALLDRATYEQYF
CDR3nt: TGTGCACTGCTGGACAGGGCCACCTACGAGCAGTACTTC

abundance: -
d_gene: -
j_gene: TRBJ2-2
len: 13
v_gene: TRBV19
CDR3aa: CASSPGLTGELFF
CDR3nt: TGTGCCAGTAGCCCCGGACTAACCGGGGAGCTGTTTTTT

abundance: -
d_gene: -
j_gene: TRBJ2-2
len: 15
v_gene: TRBV4-3
CDR3aa: CASSQDSHNTGELFF
CDR3nt: TGCGCCAGCAGCCAAGACAGCCATAACACCGGGGAGCTGTTTTTT

abundance: -
d_gene: -
j_gene: TRBJ2-3
len: 12
v_gene: TRBV29-1
CDR3aa: CSVEPGPNTQYF
CDR3nt: TGCAGCGTCGAACCGGGGCCTAATACGCAGTATTTT

abundance: -
d_gene: -
j_gene: TRBJ2-7
len: 12
v_gene: TRBV5-6
CDR3aa: CASSDSGAEQYF
CDR3nt: TGTGCCAGCAGCGACAGCGGAGCCGAGCAGTACTTC

abundance: few
d_gene: TRBD2
j_gene: TRBJ2-1
len: 14
v_gene: TRBV9
CDR3aa: CASSSSGVYNEQFF
CDR3nt: TGTGCCAGCAGCTCTAGCGGGGTTTACAATGAGCAGTTCTTC

abundance: few
d_gene: TRBD1
j_gene: TRBJ2-1
len: 14
v_gene: TRBV5-4
CDR3aa: CASSLESDRDEQFF
CDR3nt: TGTGCCAGCAGCTTGGAGTCGGACAGGGATGAGCAGTTCTTC

abundance: -
d_gene: TRBD2
j_gene: TRBJ2-2
len: 15
v_gene: TRBV11-3
CDR3aa: CASTNSRGVPGELFF
CDR3nt: TGTGCCAGCACCAACTCACGGGGGGTCCCCGGGGAGCTGTTTTTT

abundance: -
d_gene: -
j_gene: TRBJ1-2
len: 15
v_gene: TRBV28
CDR3aa: CASSLGGNRLYGYTF
CDR3nt: TGTGCCAGCAGTTTAGGGGGAAATAGGCTCTATGGCTACACCTTC

abundance: -
d_gene: -
j_gene: TRBJ2-3
len: 18
v_gene: TRBV2
CDR3aa: CASSEALGGGPSTDTQYF
CDR3nt: TGTGCCAGCAGCGAAGCGTTAGGGGGGGGGCCTAGCACAGATACGCAGTATTTT

abundance: few
d_gene: TRBD2
j_gene: TRBJ2-7
len: 15
v_gene: TRBV5-1
CDR3aa: CASSLAGSGGYEQYF
CDR3nt: TGCGCCAGCAGCTTGGCCGGAAGCGGGGGTTACGAGCAGTACTTC

abundance: -
d_gene: -
j_gene: TRBJ1-1
len: 13
v_gene: TRBV29-1
CDR3aa: CSGFGGVNTEAFF
CDR3nt: TGCAGCGGGTTTGGGGGGGTGAACACTGAAGCTTTCTTT

abundance: few
d_gene: -
j_gene: TRBJ2-7
len: 11
v_gene: TRBV3-1/TRBV3-2
CDR3aa: CASSQSYEQYF
CDR3nt: TGTGCCAGCAGCCAATCCTACGAGCAGTACTTC

abundance: -
d_gene: TRBD1
j_gene: TRBJ1-6
len: 15
v_gene: TRBV19
CDR3aa: CASSTDRGRISPLHF
CDR3nt: TGTGCCAGTAGTACCGACAGGGGGCGCATCTCACCCCTCCACTTT

abundance: -
d_gene: -
j_gene: TRBJ2-7
len: 11
v_gene: TRBV6-2/TRBV6-3
CDR3aa: CASSYFYEQYF
CDR3nt: TGTGCCAGCAGTTACTTCTACGAGCAGTACTTC

abundance: -
d_gene: -
j_gene: TRBJ1-6
len: 15
v_gene: TRBV2
CDR3aa: CASRPGNSYNSPLHF
CDR3nt: TGTGCCAGCAGGCCGGGTAACTCCTATAATTCACCCCTCCACTTT

abundance: -
d_gene: -
j_gene: TRBJ1-3
len: 17
v_gene: TRBV7-2
CDR3aa: CASSLGQHLLSGNTIYF
CDR3nt: TGTGCCAGCAGCTTAGGACAGCACCTACTCTCTGGAAACACCATATATTTT

abundance: -
d_gene: -
j_gene: TRBJ2-7
len: 15
v_gene: TRBV5-1
CDR3aa: CASSLEVDSGYEQYF
CDR3nt: TGCGCCAGCAGCTTGGAAGTGGACAGTGGATACGAGCAGTACTTC

abundance: few
d_gene: -
j_gene: TRBJ1-6
len: 13
v_gene: TRBV27
CDR3aa: CASSSVYNSPLHF
CDR3nt: TGTGCCAGCAGTTCCGTCTATAATTCACCCCTCCACTTT

abundance: -
d_gene: -
j_gene: TRBJ1-3
len: 17
v_gene: TRBV5-6
CDR3aa: CASSSHMWVRSGNTIYF
CDR3nt: TGTGCCAGCAGCTCGCATATGTGGGTTCGGTCGGGAAACACCATATATTTT

abundance: -
d_gene: -
j_gene: TRBJ1-2
len: 15
v_gene: TRBV4-2
CDR3aa: CASSQEDAGVYGYTF
CDR3nt: TGTGCCAGCAGCCAAGAAGACGCGGGGGTTTATGGCTACACCTTC

abundance: -
d_gene: -
j_gene: TRBJ1-6
len: 12
v_gene: TRBV7-2
CDR3aa: CASSPPGSFLHF
CDR3nt: TGTGCCAGCAGCCCACCGGGATCATTCCTCCACTTT